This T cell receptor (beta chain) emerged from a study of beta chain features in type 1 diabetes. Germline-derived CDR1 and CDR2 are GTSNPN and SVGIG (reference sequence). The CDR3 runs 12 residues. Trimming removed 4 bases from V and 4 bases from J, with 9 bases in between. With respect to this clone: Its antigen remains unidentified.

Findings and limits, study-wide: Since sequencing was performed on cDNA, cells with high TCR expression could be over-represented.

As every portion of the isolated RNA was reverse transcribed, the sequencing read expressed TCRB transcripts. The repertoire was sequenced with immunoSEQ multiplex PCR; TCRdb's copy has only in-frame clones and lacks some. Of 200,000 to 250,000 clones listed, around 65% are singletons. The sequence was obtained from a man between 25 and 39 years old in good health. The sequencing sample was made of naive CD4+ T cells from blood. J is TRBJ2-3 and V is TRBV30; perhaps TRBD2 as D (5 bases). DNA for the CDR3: TGTGCCTGGACGGAGGTAGCAGATACGCAGTATTTT. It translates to CAWTEVADTQYF.